The present T cell receptor beta chain was sequenced within a study of blood T cells in healthy people across ages. Notes on the study in general: PBMCs left unsorted prevented a conclusive naive versus antigen-experienced comparison. Higher naive T cell percentage went strongly together with higher TCR beta diversity.

Then a second PCR, running about 7 to 11 cycles, was carried out with a sample-barcoded 5' primer and a J-beta primer mix. Each CDR3 protein gets one entry after TCRdb re-called the 5' RACE reads with MiXCR. The table has a few hundred thousand distinct CDR3 sequences, 25% to 30% seen once. This clonotype was observed a handful of times. Its specificity is not known. Looked up from germline, CDR1 is MNHEY and CDR2 is SMNVEV (reference sequence). The CDR3 loop spans 14 amino acids. The sequence came from a woman aged 70-85 years in good health. The chain couples TRBV27 to TRBJ2-5; 8 nucleotides agree with TRBD2. Matching the DNA end better, TRBJ2-1 makes the J call doubtful. Sequenced sample: blood. The CDR3 DNA reads TGTGCCAGCAGCACCAGCGGGAGCGGGGATGAGCAGTTCTTC. Protein sequence: CASSTSGSGDEQFF.